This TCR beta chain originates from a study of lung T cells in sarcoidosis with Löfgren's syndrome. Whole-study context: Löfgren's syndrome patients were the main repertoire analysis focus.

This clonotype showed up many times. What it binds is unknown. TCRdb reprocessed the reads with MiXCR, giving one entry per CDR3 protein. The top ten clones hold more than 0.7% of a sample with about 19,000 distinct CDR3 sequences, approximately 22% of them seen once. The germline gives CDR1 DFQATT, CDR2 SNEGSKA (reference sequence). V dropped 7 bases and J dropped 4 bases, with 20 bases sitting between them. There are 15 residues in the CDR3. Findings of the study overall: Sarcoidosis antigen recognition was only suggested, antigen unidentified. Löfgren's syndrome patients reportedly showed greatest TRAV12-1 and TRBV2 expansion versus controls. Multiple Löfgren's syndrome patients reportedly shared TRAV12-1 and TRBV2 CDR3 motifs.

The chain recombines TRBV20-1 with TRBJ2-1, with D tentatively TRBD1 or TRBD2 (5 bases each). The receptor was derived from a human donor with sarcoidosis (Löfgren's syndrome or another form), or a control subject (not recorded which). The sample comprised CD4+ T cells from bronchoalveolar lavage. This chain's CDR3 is CSVTPRGALYNEQFF. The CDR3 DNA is TGCAGTGTCACTCCAAGGGGAGCACTTTACAATGAGCAGTTCTTC.